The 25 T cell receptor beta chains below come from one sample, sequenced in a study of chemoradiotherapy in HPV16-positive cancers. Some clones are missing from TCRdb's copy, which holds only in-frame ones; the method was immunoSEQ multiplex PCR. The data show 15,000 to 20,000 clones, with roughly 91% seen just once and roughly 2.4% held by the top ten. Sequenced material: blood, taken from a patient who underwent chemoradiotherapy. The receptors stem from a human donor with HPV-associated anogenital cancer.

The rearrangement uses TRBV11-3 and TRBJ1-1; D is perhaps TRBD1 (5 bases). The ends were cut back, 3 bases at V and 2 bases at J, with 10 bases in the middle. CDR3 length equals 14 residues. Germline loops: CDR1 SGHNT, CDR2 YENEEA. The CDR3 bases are TGTGCCAGCAGCTTGGGAGGGACCAACACTGAAGCTTTCTTT. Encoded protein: CASSLGGTNTEAFF.

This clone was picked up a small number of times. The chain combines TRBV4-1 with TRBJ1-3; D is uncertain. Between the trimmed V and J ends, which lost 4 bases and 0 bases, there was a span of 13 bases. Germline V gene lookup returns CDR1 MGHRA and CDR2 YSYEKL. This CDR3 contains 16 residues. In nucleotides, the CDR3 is TGCGCCAGCAGCCCATCCCAGGTGCTCTCTGGAAACACCATATATTTT. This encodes CASSPSQVLSGNTIYF.

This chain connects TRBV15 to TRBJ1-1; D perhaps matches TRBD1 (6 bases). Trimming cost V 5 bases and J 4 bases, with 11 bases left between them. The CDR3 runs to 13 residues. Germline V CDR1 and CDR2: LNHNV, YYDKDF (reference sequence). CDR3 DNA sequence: TGTGCCACCAGCGTGGAGGGGGGCACTGAAGCTTTCTTT. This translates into CATSVEGGTEAFF.

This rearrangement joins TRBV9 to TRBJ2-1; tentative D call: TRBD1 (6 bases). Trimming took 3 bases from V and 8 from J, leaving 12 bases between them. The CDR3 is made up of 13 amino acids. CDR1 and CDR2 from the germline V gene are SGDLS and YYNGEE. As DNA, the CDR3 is TGTGCCAGCAGCGCCAGGGGAAGGGATGAGCAGTTCTTC. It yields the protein CASSARGRDEQFF.

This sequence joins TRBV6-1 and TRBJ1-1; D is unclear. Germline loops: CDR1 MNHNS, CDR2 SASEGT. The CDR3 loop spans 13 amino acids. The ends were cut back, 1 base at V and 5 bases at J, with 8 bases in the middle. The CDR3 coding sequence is TGTGCCAGCAGTGAAGGGATGTGGACTGAAGCTTTCTTT. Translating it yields CASSEGMWTEAFF.

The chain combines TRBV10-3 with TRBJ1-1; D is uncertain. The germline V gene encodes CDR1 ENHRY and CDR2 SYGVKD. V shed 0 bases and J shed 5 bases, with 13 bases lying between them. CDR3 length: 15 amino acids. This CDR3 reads CAISESTVLSTEAFF. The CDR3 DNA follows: TGTGCCATCAGTGAGTCGACTGTTTTATCGACTGAAGCTTTCTTT.

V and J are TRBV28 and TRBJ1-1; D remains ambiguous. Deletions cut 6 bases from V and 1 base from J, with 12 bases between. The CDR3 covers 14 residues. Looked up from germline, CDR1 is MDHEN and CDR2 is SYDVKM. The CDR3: CASRPTAPNTEAFF. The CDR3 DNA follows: TGTGCCAGCAGACCGACCGCTCCGAACACTGAAGCTTTCTTT.

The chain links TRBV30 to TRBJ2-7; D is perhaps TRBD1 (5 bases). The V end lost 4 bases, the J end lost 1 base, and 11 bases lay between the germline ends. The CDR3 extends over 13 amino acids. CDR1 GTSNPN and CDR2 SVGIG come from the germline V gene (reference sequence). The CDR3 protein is CAWNQRGSYEQYF. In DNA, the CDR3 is TGTGCCTGGAACCAAAGGGGATCCTACGAGCAGTACTTC.

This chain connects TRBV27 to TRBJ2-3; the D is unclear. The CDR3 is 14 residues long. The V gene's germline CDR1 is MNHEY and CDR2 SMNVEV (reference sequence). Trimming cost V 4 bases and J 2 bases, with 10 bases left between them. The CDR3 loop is CASSSHSITDTQYF. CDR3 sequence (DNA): TGTGCCAGCAGTTCCCACTCCATCACAGATACGCAGTATTTT.

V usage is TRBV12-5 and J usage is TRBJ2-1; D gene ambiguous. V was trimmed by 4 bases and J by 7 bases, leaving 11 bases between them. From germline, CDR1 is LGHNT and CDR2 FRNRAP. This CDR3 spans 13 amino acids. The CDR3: CASGSLLGNEQFF. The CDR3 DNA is TGTGCTAGTGGTTCCCTTTTGGGTAATGAGCAGTTCTTC.

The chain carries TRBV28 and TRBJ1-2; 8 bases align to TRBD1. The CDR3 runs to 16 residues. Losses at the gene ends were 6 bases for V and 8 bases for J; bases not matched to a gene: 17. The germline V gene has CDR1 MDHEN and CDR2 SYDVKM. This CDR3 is CASSPPGQGDLTGYTF. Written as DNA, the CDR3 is TGTGCCAGCAGCCCTCCCGGACAGGGAGACTTGACAGGCTACACCTTC.

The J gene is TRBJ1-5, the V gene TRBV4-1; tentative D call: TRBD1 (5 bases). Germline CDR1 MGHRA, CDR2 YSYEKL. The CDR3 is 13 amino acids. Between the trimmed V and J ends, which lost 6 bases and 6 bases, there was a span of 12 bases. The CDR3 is CASSGGAGQPQHF. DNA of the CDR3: TGCGCCAGCAGTGGAGGGGCTGGTCAGCCCCAGCATTTT.

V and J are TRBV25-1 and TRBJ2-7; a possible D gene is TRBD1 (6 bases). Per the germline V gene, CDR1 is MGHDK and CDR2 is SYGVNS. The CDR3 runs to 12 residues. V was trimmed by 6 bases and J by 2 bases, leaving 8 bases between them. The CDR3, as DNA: TGTGCCAGCAGACAGGGTACCTACGAGCAGTACTTC. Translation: CASRQGTYEQYF.

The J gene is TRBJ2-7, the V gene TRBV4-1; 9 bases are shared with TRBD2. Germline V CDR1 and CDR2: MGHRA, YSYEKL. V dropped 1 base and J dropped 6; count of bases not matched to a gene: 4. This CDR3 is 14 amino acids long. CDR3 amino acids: CASSQAGTSSEQYF. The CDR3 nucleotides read TGCGCCAGCAGCCAAGCCGGGACTAGCAGCGAGCAGTACTTC.

The CDR3 loop reads CASSSRGRLGGYTF. DNA for the CDR3: TGTGCCAGCAGTTCTCGGGGTCGCTTAGGGGGCTACACCTTC. The V and J genes are TRBV6-5 and TRBJ1-2; D is uncertain. The CDR3 loop spans 14 amino acids. V was shortened by 4 bases and J by 8 bases, with 17 bases between the two germline ends. Germline values: CDR1 MNHEY, CDR2 SVGAGI.

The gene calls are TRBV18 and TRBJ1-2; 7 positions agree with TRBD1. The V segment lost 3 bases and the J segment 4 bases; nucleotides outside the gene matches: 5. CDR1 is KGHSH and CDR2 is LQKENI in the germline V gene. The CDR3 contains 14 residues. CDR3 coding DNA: TGTGCCAGCTCACCCTCGGGGACAGCCTATGGCTACACCTTC. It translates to CASSPSGTAYGYTF.

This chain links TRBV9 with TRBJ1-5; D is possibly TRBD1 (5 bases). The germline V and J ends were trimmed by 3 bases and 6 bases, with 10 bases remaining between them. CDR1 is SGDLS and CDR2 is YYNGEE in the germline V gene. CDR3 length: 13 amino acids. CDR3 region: CASSEQGAQPQHF. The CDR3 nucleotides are TGTGCCAGCAGCGAGCAGGGTGCTCAGCCCCAGCATTTT.

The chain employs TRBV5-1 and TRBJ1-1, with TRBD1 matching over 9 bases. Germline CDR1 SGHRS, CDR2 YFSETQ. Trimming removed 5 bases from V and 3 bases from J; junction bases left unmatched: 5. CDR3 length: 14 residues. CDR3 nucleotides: TGCGCCAGCAGTTCCGACAGGGGGTACACTGAAGCTTTCTTT. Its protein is CASSSDRGYTEAFF.

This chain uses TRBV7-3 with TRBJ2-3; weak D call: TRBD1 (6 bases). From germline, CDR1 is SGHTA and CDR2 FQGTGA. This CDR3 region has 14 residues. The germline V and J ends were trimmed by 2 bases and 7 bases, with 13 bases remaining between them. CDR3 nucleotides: TGTGCCAGCAGCTTAGGACAGATACAGAATACGCAGTATTTT. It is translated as CASSLGQIQNTQYF.

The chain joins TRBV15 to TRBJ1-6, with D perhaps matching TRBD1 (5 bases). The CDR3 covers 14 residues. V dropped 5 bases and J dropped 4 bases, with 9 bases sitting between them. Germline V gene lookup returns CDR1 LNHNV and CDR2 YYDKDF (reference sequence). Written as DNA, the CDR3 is TGTGCCACCAGCGAGACAGTTTATAATTCACCCCTCCACTTT. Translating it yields CATSETVYNSPLHF.

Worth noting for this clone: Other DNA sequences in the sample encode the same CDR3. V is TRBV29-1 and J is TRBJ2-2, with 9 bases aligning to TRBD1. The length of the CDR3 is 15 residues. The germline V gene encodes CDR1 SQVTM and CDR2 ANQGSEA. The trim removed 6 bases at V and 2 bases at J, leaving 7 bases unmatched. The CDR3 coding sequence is TGCAGCGTGACCGGGGGACAGGGTAACACCGGGGAGCTGTTTTTT. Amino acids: CSVTGGQGNTGELFF.

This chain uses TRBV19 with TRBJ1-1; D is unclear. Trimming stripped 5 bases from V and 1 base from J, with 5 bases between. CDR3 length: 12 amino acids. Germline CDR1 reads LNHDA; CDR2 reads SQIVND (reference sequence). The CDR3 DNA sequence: TGTGCCAGTAGTCAGGCGAACACTGAAGCTTTCTTT. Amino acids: CASSQANTEAFF.

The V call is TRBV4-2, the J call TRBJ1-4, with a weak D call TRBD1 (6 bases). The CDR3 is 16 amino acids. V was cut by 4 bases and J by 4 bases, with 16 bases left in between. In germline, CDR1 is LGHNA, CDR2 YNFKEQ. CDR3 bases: TGTGCCAGCAGCCTCCGATCCACAGGGTTTAATGAAAAACTGTTTTTT. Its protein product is CASSLRSTGFNEKLFF.

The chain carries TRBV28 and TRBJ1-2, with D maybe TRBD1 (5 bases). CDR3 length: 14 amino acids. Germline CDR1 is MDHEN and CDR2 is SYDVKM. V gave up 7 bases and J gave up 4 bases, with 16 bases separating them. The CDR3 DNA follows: TGTGCCAGCACACGGGGGGGTTTGTTCTATGGCTACACCTTC. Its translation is CASTRGGLFYGYTF.

CDR3 in DNA: TGTGCCAGCAGTCCGGGACCGTACGGGGTGTACAATGAGCAGTTCTTC. This gives the protein CASSPGPYGVYNEQFF. The chain uses TRBV11-3 and TRBJ2-1; the D call may be TRBD1 or TRBD2 (5 bases each). Trimming took off 6 bases at V and 4 bases at J, with 19 bases between the two ends. This CDR3 is 16 amino acids long. The germline gives CDR1 SGHNT, CDR2 YENEEA.